A single sample is the source of the 2 T cell receptor beta chains below, sequenced in a study of cytomegalovirus exposure and HLA in healthy donors. PCR involved 60 Vbeta and 13 Jbeta primers. The assay was immunoSEQ multiplex PCR, and TCRdb's table has in-frame clones only and misses some. Of some 150,000 clones in the sample, 72% were seen once. Sequenced material: PBMCs. These receptors were collected from a man in his fifties or sixties in good health and CMV-seropositive.

V usage is TRBV4-1 and J usage is TRBJ1-5; no firm D call. The CDR3 has 15 residues. Trimming cost V 0 bases and J 3 bases, with 9 bases left between them. CDR1 and CDR2 from the germline V gene are MGHRA and YSYEKL. The CDR3 protein is CASSQDTRPNQPQHF. The DNA for the CDR3 is TGCGCCAGCAGCCAAGATACCAGGCCCAATCAGCCCCAGCATTTT.

This clone was detected many times. V and J are TRBV5-1 and TRBJ2-3; the match to TRBD2 covers 7 bases. Germline V gene sequence: CDR1 SGHRS, CDR2 YFSETQ. J was trimmed by 4 bases and V by 5 bases; bases with no gene match: 7. This CDR3 is built from 14 residues. The CDR3 here is CASRSSGTADTQYF. The CDR3 bases are TGCGCCAGCAGATCAAGCGGGACTGCAGATACGCAGTATTTT.